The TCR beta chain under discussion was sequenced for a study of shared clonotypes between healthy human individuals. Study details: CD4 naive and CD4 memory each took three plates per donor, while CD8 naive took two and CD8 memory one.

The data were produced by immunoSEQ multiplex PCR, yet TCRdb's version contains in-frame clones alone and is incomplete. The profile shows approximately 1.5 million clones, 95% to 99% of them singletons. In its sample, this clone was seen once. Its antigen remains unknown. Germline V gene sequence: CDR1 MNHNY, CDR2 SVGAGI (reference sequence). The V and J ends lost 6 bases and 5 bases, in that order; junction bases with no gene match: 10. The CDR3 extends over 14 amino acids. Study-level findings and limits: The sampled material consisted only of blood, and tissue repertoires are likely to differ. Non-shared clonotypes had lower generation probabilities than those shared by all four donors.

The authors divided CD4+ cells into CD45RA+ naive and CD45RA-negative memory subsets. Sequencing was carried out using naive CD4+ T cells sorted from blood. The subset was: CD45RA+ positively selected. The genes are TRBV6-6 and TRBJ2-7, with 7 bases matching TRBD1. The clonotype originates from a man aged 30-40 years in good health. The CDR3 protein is CASSPDRVPNEQYF. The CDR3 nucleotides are TGTGCCAGCAGCCCTGACAGGGTCCCAAACGAGCAGTACTTC.